This T cell receptor beta chain was found in a study of blood T cell repertoires in COVID-19. Study as a whole: Donors in the United States, Italy and Spain gave samples during acute or convalescent COVID-19. The cDNA or gDNA used as material had been derived from T cells, B-cell-depleted T cells, or PBMCs.

From germline, CDR1 is MNHEY and CDR2 SVGAGI. The V and J ends lost 2 bases and 2 bases, in that order; junction bases with no gene match: 0. CDR3 length: 15 amino acids. In the study's own analysis: Reference gene primer amplification gave estimated nucleated cell counts. TCRdb's copy holds only in-frame clones and misses some; the assay was immunoSEQ multiplex PCR. V, J and clone size are those of that table, while D and trimming were read from the DNA. The sample lists some 250,000 clones; more than 70% were seen once. The TCR comes from a middle-aged man with active or convalescent COVID-19. The genes are TRBV6-5 and TRBJ2-6, with 7 bases fitting TRBD2. Sequenced: peripheral blood. The CDR3: CASSYGRAGANVLTF. CDR3 coding DNA: TGTGCCAGCAGTTACGGGAGGGCTGGGGCCAACGTCCTGACTTTC.